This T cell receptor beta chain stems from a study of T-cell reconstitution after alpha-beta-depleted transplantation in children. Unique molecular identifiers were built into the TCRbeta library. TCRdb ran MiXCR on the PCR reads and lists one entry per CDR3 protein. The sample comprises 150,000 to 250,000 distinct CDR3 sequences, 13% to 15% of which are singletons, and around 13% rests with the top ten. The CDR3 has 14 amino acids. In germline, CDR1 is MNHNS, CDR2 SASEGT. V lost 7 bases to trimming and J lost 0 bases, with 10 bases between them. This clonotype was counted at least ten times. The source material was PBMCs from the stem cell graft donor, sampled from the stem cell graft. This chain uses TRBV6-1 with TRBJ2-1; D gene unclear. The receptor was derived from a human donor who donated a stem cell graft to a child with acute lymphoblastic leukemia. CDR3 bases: TGTGCCAGCACCGGACCGAGCTCCTACAATGAGCAGTTCTTC. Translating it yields CASTGPSSYNEQFF.